What follows describes a single TCR beta chain. Its antigen is not identified. Produced via immunoSEQ multiplex PCR; TCRdb's table is partial and in-frame only. The table includes about 52,000 clones, 75% to 95% detected once. CDR1 is SGHVS and CDR2 is FQNEAQ in the germline V gene. Unmatched junction bases numbered 3, after V lost 2 bases and J lost 2 bases. This CDR3 has 14 amino acids. The data stem from a study of a mutant IDH1 vaccine in newly diagnosed glioma. The study, taken as a whole, reports: Most patients, 90% to 95%, showed vaccine-induced immune responses.

The time point here: week 11, during vaccination. Every vaccine dose comprised 300 ug of mutant IDH1 20-mer peptide plus topical imiquimod. Each of the donors came in with new WHO grade 3 or 4 astrocytomas that were IDH1-mutant and ATRX-lost. The sequences come from PBMCs, collected from a glioma patient whose treatment included an IDH1 peptide vaccine. The chain joins TRBV7-8 to TRBJ2-7, with TRBD2 matching over 7 bases. The source of this sequence is a man aged 50 or older with glioma. The CDR3 loop reads CASSLREGTYEQYF. In nucleotides, the CDR3 is TGTGCCAGCAGCTTAAGGGAGGGAACCTACGAGCAGTACTTC.